This T cell receptor (beta chain) derives from a study of CD8+ T cells in alopecia areata. Regarding the study as a whole: Sharing of TCRs across patients appeared less clear than in mice, possibly for HLA-related reasons.

A remark on this clone: Its antigen is as yet unknown.

The sequencing template was cDNA reverse transcribed from extracted RNA. Assay: immunoSEQ multiplex PCR; the TCRdb copy retains only in-frame clones and omits some. The profile shows 90,000 to 100,000 clones, about 40% of them singletons. Germline CDR1 is SGHTA and CDR2 is FQGNSA. Trimming took off 0 bases at V and 6 bases at J, with 17 bases between the two ends. The CDR3 covers 16 residues. The sorting of PBMCs gave CD4+ and CD8+ T cells. The sample consisted of CD4+ T cells sorted from blood. J is TRBJ1-2 and V is TRBV7-2; D gene ambiguous. This TCR was sampled from a human donor with alopecia areata. Here the CDR3 DNA reads TGTGCCAGCAGCTTAGCGTCGACTGAACCGGCGGATGGCTACACCTTC. The encoded protein is CASSLASTEPADGYTF.